The clone carrying this T cell receptor (beta chain) appeared once. Its specificity is unknown. The V gene's germline CDR1 is DFQATT and CDR2 SNEGSKA (reference sequence). Trimming removed 6 bases from V and 1 base from J; junction bases left unmatched: 16. This CDR3 has 18 residues. This sample stems from a study of blood T cells in healthy people across ages. Study-level results: Since the PBMCs were unsorted, naive and antigen-experienced cells could not be conclusively compared. The authors considered diversity estimates from one million T cells to be underestimates. Long-lived and aged donors differed, with more naive CD4+ cells and higher diversity in the long-lived.

A second about 7 to 12 cycle PCR used barcoded and J-beta primers. Each sample yielded at least 2.5 million CDR3-containing paired-end reads. One entry per CDR3 protein results from TCRdb running MiXCR on the 5' RACE reads. The sample has 1.2 million to 1.5 million distinct CDR3 sequences, around 59% seen once. The sequenced sample was blood. The gene calls are TRBV20-1 and TRBJ2-1, with 9 bases matching TRBD1. This TCR derives from a man aged 18 to 29 in good health. As DNA, the CDR3 is TGCAGTGCCACCGGGACAGGGAGTTATTTTGAATCCTACAATGAGCAGTTCTTC. Translation: CSATGTGSYFESYNEQFF.